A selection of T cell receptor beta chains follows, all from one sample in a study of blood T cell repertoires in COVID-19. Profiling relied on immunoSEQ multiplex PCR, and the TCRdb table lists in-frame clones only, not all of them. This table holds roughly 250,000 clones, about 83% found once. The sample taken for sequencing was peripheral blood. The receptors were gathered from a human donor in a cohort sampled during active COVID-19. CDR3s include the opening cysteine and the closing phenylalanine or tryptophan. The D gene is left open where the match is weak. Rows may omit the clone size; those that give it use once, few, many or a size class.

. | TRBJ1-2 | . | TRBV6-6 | CASSYGGNYGYTF | TGTGCCAGCAGTTATGGAGGGAACTATGGCTACACCTTC
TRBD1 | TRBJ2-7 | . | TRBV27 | CASSYMRTGYEEQYF | TGTGCCAGCAGTTATATGCGGACAGGGTACGAGGAGCAGTACTTC
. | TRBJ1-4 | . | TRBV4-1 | CASSRTSAGTGSNEKLFF | TGCGCCAGCAGCCGGACGTCTGCGGGCACCGGATCTAATGAAAAACTGTTTTTT
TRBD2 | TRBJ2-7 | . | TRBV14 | CASSQIPYAGEIYEQYF | TGTGCCAGCAGCCAAATTCCTTATGCGGGGGAGATCTACGAGCAGTACTTC
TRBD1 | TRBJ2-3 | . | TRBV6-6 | CASSDGTGFTDTQYF | TGTGCCAGCAGTGACGGGACAGGGTTCACAGATACGCAGTATTTT
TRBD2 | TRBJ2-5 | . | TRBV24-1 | CATSDSGGLETQYF | TGTGCCACCAGTGATTCGGGGGGGCTGGAGACCCAGTACTTC
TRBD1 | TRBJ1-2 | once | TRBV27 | CASSFKGAGGYTF | TGTGCCAGCAGTTTTAAGGGGGCAGGAGGCTACACCTTC
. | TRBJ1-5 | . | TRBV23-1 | CASSFGTRFLGNQPQHF | TGCGCCAGCAGTTTCGGGACACGGTTTTTGGGCAATCAGCCCCAGCATTTT
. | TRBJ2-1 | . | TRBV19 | CASSTQYRSSYNEQFF | TGTGCCAGTAGTACCCAGTACAGATCATCCTACAATGAGCAGTTCTTC
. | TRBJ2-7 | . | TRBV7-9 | CASSLSSYEQYF | TGTGCCAGCAGCCTAAGCTCCTACGAGCAGTACTTC
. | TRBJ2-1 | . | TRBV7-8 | CASSLGGRGAEQFF | TGTGCCAGCAGCTTAGGGGGTCGTGGGGCTGAGCAGTTCTTC
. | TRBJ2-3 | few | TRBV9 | CASRPPGGEDTQYF | TGTGCCAGCCGCCCCCCGGGGGGCGAAGATACGCAGTATTTT
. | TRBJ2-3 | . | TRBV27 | CASTSRGDTQYF | TGTGCCAGCACGTCAAGGGGTGATACGCAGTATTTT